This TCR beta chain is from a study of control samples from healthy donors and cancer patients. A few counts support this clone. Repertoires were generated with immunoSEQ multiplex PCR, while TCRdb's copy carries only in-frame clones and drops some. The table records about 160,000 clones, 90% to 95% of them present only once. Germline assignment: CDR1 WNHNN and CDR2 SYGVQD (reference sequence). V lost 6 bases and J lost 3; bases outside the gene matches: 5. CDR3 length: 15 amino acids. The V call is TRBV10-1, the J call TRBJ2-3; 11 nucleotides agree with TRBD1. This sequence was found in a woman aged 25 to 39 in good health. The specimen was blood. The CDR3 DNA reads as TGCGCCAGCAGCCCCGGACAGGGGGCAACAGATACGCAGTATTTT. Translating gives CASSPGQGATDTQYF.